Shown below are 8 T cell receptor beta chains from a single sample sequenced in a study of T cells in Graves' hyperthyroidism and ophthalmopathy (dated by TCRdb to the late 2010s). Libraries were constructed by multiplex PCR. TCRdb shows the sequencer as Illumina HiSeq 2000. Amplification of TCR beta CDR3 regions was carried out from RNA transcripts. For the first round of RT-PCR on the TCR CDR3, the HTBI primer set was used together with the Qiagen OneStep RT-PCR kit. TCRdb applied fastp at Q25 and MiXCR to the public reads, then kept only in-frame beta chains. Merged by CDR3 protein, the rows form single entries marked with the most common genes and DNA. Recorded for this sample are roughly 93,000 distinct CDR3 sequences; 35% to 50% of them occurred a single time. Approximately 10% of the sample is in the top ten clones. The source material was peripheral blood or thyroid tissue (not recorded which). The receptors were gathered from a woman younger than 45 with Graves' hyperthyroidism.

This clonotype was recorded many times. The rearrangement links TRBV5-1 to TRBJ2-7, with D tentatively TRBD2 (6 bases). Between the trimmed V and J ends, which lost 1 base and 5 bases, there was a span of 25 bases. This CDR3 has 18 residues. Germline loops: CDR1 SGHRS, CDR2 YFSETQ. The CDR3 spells CASSLSGPGSPVGNEQYF. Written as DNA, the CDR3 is TGCGCCAGCAGCTTGAGCGGGCCTGGGTCCCCCGTGGGGAACGAGCAGTACTTC.

CDR3 nucleotides: TGCAGTGCTAGAGACCACGACAGGGGGAACTATGGCTACACCTTC. Translation: CSARDHDRGNYGYTF. V usage is TRBV20-1 and J usage is TRBJ1-2; 9 nucleotides align to TRBD1. Germline lookup yields CDR1 DFQATT and CDR2 SNEGSKA (reference sequence). Trimming cost V 0 bases and J 2 bases; bases outside gene matches: 4. This CDR3 comprises 15 residues.

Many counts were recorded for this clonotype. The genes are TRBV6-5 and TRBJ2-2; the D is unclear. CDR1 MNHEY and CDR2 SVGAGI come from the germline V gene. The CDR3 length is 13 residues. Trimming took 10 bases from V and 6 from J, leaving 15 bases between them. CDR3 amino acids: CATKKHPAGELFF. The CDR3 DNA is TGTGCCACCAAAAAACACCCGGCCGGGGAGCTGTTTTTT.

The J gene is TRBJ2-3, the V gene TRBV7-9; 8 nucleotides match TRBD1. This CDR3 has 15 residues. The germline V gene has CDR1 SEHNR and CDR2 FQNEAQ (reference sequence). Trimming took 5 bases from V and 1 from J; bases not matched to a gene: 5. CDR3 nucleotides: TGTGCCAGCAGCCGCGGACAGGGACGCACAGATACGCAGTATTTT. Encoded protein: CASSRGQGRTDTQYF. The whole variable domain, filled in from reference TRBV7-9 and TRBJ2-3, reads DTGVSQNPRHKITKRGQNVTFRCDPISEHNRLYWYRQTLGQGPEFLTYFQNEAQLEKSRLLSDRFSAERPKGSFSTLEIQRTEQGDSAMYLCASSRGQGRTDTQYFGPGTRLTVL.

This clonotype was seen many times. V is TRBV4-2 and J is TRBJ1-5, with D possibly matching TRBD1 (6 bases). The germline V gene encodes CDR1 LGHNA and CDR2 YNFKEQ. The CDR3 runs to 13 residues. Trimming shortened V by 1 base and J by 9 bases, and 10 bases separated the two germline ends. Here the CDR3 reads CASSQAGQTPQHF. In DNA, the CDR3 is TGTGCCAGCAGCCAAGCAGGACAGACGCCCCAGCATTTT.

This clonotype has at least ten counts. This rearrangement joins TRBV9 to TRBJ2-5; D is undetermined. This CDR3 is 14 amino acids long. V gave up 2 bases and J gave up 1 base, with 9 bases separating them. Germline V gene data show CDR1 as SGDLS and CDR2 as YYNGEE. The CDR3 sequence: CASSVGAFQETQYF. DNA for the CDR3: TGTGCCAGCAGCGTTGGAGCGTTCCAAGAGACCCAGTACTTC. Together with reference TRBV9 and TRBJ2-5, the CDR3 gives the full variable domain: DSGVTQTPKHLITATGQRVTLRCSPRSGDLSVYWYQQSLDQGLQFLIQYYNGEERAKGNILERFSAQQFPDLHSELNLSSLELGDSALYFCASSVGAFQETQYFGPGTRLLVL.

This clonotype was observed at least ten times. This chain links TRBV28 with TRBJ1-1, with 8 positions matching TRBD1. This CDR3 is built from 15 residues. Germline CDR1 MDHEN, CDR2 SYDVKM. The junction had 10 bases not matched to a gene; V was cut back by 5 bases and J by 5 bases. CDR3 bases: TGTGCCAGCAGTCCCTCCCCAGGGGGCCGAACTGAAGCTTTCTTT. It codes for CASSPSPGGRTEAFF.

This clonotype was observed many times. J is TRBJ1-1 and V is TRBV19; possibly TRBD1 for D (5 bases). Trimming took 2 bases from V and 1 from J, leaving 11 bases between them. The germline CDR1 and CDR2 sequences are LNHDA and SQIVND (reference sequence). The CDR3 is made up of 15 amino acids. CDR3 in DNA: TGTGCCAGTAGTATATCTCGGGACGCGAACACTGAAGCTTTCTTT. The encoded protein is CASSISRDANTEAFF.